The next 5 T cell receptor beta chains were all read from a single sample in a study of identical twins. TCRdb redid the calling of the 5' RACE reads with MiXCR, one entry per CDR3 protein. The sample lists some 500,000 distinct CDR3 sequences, about 13% occurring once. This sample also appeared in a second study, on yellow fever vaccine responses in identical twins.

The sequencing input was CD4+ T cells sorted from blood. These receptors came from a woman between 18 and 29 years old in good health.

This chain connects TRBV2 to TRBJ2-3; perhaps TRBD1 as D (5 bases). Germline lookup yields CDR1 SNHLY and CDR2 FYNNEI. Trimming took off 4 bases at V and 2 bases at J, with 16 bases between the two ends. The CDR3 length is 16 residues. CDR3 nucleotide sequence: TGTGCCAGCAGTGTTATTATGTTGGACAACACAGATACGCAGTATTTT. Encoded protein: CASSVIMLDNTDTQYF. Full variable domain (remainder filled in from reference TRBV2 and TRBJ2-3): EPEVTQTPSHQVTQMGQEVILRCVPISNHLYFYWYRQILGQKVEFLVSFYNNEISEKSEIFDDQFSVERPDGSNFTLKIRSTKLEDSAMYFCASSVIMLDNTDTQYFGPGTRLTVL.

J is TRBJ2-3 and V is TRBV5-1; 10 bases fit TRBD1. CDR1 and CDR2 from the germline V gene are SGHRS and YFSETQ. The CDR3 loop spans 16 amino acids. Losses at the gene ends were 4 bases for V and 1 base for J; bases not matched to a gene: 6. This CDR3 reads CASSLTGTGGTDTQYF. The CDR3 DNA reads TGCGCCAGCAGCCTAACCGGGACAGGGGGCACAGATACGCAGTATTTT.

The chain has TRBV6-1 and TRBJ1-6, with D maybe TRBD1 (6 bases). This CDR3 has 14 residues. V was pared by 0 bases and J by 9 bases, with 9 bases between. Germline-derived CDR1 and CDR2 are MNHNS and SASEGT. The CDR3 reads CASSEAGGGSPLHF. CDR3 DNA: TGTGCCAGCAGTGAAGCAGGGGGAGGTTCACCCCTCCACTTT.

This clonotype appeared many times. This chain connects TRBV5-1 to TRBJ1-6; D not certain. Germline loops: CDR1 SGHRS, CDR2 YFSETQ. This CDR3 has 12 amino acids. The ends were cut back, 4 bases at V and 9 bases at J, with 8 bases in the middle. The CDR3 reads CASSPEGSPLHF. The CDR3 DNA follows: TGCGCCAGCAGCCCTGAGGGTTCACCCCTCCACTTT. The full variable domain, rest sourced from reference TRBV5-1 and TRBJ1-6, is KAGVTQTPRYLIKTRGQQVTLSCSPISGHRSVSWYQQTPGQGLQFLFEYFSETQRNKGNFPGRFSGRQFSNSRSEMNVSTLELGDSALYLCASSPEGSPLHFGNGTRLTVT.

There are a few counts of this clonotype. The chain links TRBV5-1 to TRBJ2-1, with 8 bases identical to TRBD1. Looked up from germline, CDR1 is SGHRS and CDR2 is YFSETQ. V dropped 2 bases and J dropped 7; count of bases not matched to a gene: 14. The CDR3 is made up of 17 amino acids. This CDR3 reads CASSFTWGTGVKNEQFF. CDR3 nucleotide sequence: TGCGCCAGCAGCTTTACATGGGGGACAGGCGTGAAGAATGAGCAGTTCTTC.